Following are 8 T cell receptor beta chains from one sample sequenced in a study of multiple sclerosis patients with progressive multifocal leukoencephalopathy. The time point here: before natalizumab initiation. TCRdb's table, derived via immunoSEQ multiplex PCR, lists solely in-frame clones and lacks some. The table records about 30,000 clones, 80% to 95% of them present only once. Sequences were obtained from PBMCs. The receptor set was obtained from a man aged 25 to 45 with multiple sclerosis.

Regarding this clone: Other DNA sequences from this sample encode an identical CDR3 as well. This chain uses TRBV20-1 with TRBJ2-5, with D unresolved. Germline CDR1 is DFQATT and CDR2 is SNEGSKA (reference sequence). With 6 bases removed from V and 1 base from J, the gap between germline ends came to 3 bases. This CDR3 spans 10 amino acids. The CDR3 reads CSATQETQYF. CDR3 DNA sequence: TGCAGTGCCACCCAAGAGACCCAGTACTTC.

The rearrangement joins TRBV4-1 to TRBJ2-1, with 10 nucleotides matching TRBD1. With V trimmed by 4 bases and J by 9 bases, 6 bases remained unmatched. CDR3 length: 14 amino acids. Germline-derived CDR1 and CDR2 are MGHRA and YSYEKL. CDR3 DNA: TGCGCCAGCAGCCCCAGAGGACAGGGGGGTGAGCAGTTCTTC. Translated, it gives CASSPRGQGGEQFF.

The chain links TRBV7-2 to TRBJ1-5; 7 nucleotides align to TRBD1. Germline CDR1 reads SGHTA; CDR2 reads FQGNSA. This CDR3 has 15 amino acids. The V and J ends lost 1 base and 0 bases, in that order; junction bases with no gene match: 0. The CDR3 reads CASSLDRGSNQPQHF. The CDR3 DNA is TGTGCCAGCAGCTTAGACAGGGGTAGCAATCAGCCCCAGCATTTT.

This chain links TRBV9 with TRBJ2-1; possible D gene TRBD1, 6 bases. The CDR3 loop spans 15 amino acids. Germline values: CDR1 SGDLS, CDR2 YYNGEE. The V end lost 2 bases, the J end lost 2 bases, and 11 bases lay between the germline ends. CDR3 loop: CASSVGTIPYNEQFF. The CDR3 bases are TGTGCCAGCAGCGTTGGGACAATCCCCTACAATGAGCAGTTCTTC.

The chain uses TRBV5-5 and TRBJ1-1; no firm D call. Germline V lookup: CDR1 SGHKS, CDR2 YYEKEE (reference sequence). The germline V and J ends were trimmed by 4 bases and 0 bases, with 13 bases remaining between them. This CDR3 comprises 15 residues. The CDR3 nucleotides are TGTGCCAGCAGCCCAATCCCAGCCTTGAACACTGAAGCTTTCTTT. Translating gives CASSPIPALNTEAFF.

The V gene is TRBV11-2, the J gene TRBJ2-7, with D maybe TRBD1 (6 bases). Germline loops: CDR1 SGHAT, CDR2 FQNNGV. Trimming took off 5 bases at V and 4 bases at J, with 12 bases between the two ends. The CDR3 runs 13 residues. CDR3 nucleotides: TGTGCCAGCAGCCTCAACAGGGCTTACGAGCAGTACGTC. Translation: CASSLNRAYEQYV.

The gene calls are TRBV7-9 and TRBJ1-6; D possibly corresponds to TRBD1 (6 bases). V was trimmed by 1 base and J by 9 bases, leaving 7 bases between them. Germline assignment: CDR1 SEHNR and CDR2 FQNEAQ (reference sequence). The CDR3 runs to 13 residues. Here the CDR3 reads CASSLEDSSPLHF. CDR3 sequence (DNA): TGTGCCAGCAGCTTAGAGGACAGTTCACCCCTCCACTTT.

This chain connects TRBV9 to TRBJ2-7; either TRBD1 or TRBD2 may supply D (5 bases each). CDR1 is SGDLS and CDR2 is YYNGEE in the germline V gene. Between the trimmed V and J ends, which lost 4 bases and 0 bases, there was a span of 11 bases. The CDR3 spans 14 residues. CDR3: CASSLGTLSYEQYF. Written as DNA, the CDR3 is TGTGCCAGCAGCCTGGGGACCCTCTCCTACGAGCAGTACTTC. The full variable domain, in which reference TRBV9 and TRBJ2-7 provide the parts outside the CDR3, is DSGVTQTPKHLITATGQRVTLRCSPRSGDLSVYWYQQSLDQGLQFLIQYYNGEERAKGNILERFSAQQFPDLHSELNLSSLELGDSALYFCASSLGTLSYEQYFGPGTRLTVT.